One sample yielded the 24 T cell receptor beta chains listed below, sequenced in a study of T cells after yellow fever vaccination (dated by TCRdb to the late 2010s). The sample's treatment or condition label, decoded: live attenuated yellow fever vaccine strain. The protocol used for the library was 5' RACE. Sequencing was performed on an Illumina HiSeq 2500. TCRdb reprocessing: public reads trimmed at Q25 with fastp, clones called with MiXCR, in-frame beta chains kept. Rows merge per CDR3 protein into single entries with the most common DNA and genes. A total of about 580,000 distinct CDR3 sequences appear in this sample, around a sixth of them only once. The top ten hold roughly 17% of the sample. Material: PBMCs, obtained about 5 days after the first yellow fever vaccination. The receptors here all came from a young man who received the YFV17D yellow fever vaccine.

This clonotype has a count of ten or more. The chain uses TRBV7-9 and TRBJ1-1, with no clear D. Germline loops: CDR1 SEHNR, CDR2 FQNEAQ (reference sequence). This CDR3 is built from 13 residues. The V end lost 2 bases, the J end lost 6 bases, and 10 bases lay between the germline ends. The CDR3 reads CASSLRIVPEAFF. CDR3 DNA sequence: TGTGCCAGCAGCTTAAGGATAGTCCCTGAAGCTTTCTTT. Looking up the rest from reference TRBV7-9 and TRBJ1-1 gives the full variable domain: DTGVSQNPRHKITKRGQNVTFRCDPISEHNRLYWYRQTLGQGPEFLTYFQNEAQLEKSRLLSDRFSAERPKGSFSTLEIQRTEQGDSAMYLCASSLRIVPEAFFGQGTRLTVV.

The chain combines TRBV5-1 with TRBJ2-1, with 9 bases fitting TRBD2. The junction had 14 bases not matched to a gene; V was cut back by 6 bases and J by 7 bases. The germline V gene encodes CDR1 SGHRS and CDR2 YFSETQ. The CDR3 spans 16 residues. The CDR3 bases are TGCGCCAGCACTATTAGGGCGGGGGGGCCCTCGAATGAGCAGTTCTTC. Protein product: CASTIRAGGPSNEQFF.

CDR3 sequence: CASSQDRGQETQYF. In DNA, the CDR3 is TGCGCCAGCAGCCAAGACAGGGGGCAAGAGACCCAGTACTTC. The chain is built from TRBV4-3 and TRBJ2-5; 7 bases are shared with TRBD1. The germline CDR1 and CDR2 sequences are LGHNA and YSLEER. The V gene end was trimmed by 0 bases and the J gene end by 2 bases; junction bases not matched to a gene: 0. The CDR3 runs 14 residues.

In DNA, the CDR3 is TGTGCCAGCAGCTATGCAGGGGGCATTACCGCCGAGCAGTACTTC. The encoded protein is CASSYAGGITAEQYF. V usage is TRBV7-3 and J usage is TRBJ2-7, with 8 bases that match TRBD1. The CDR3 has 15 residues. From germline, CDR1 is SGHTA and CDR2 FQGTGA. With 4 bases clipped from V and 6 bases from J, the junction kept 11 bases outside the gene matches.

This clonotype was found a few times. DNA for the CDR3: TGTGCCAGCAGCCACCCCACGGGACTAGCCTTATCCGGGGAGCTGTTTTTT. Residues: CASSHPTGLALSGELFF. This chain connects TRBV4-2 to TRBJ2-2, with 9 bases matching TRBD2. V gave up 3 bases and J gave up 6 bases; unmatched junction bases: 11. Germline CDR1 is LGHNA and CDR2 is YNFKEQ. The CDR3 is 17 residues long.

This clonotype is a singleton in its sample. The gene calls are TRBV10-3 and TRBJ2-5, with D perhaps TRBD2 (6 bases). V lost 4 bases and J 4 bases, leaving 7 bases between the germline ends. This CDR3 has 12 residues. CDR1 is ENHRY, CDR2 SYGVKD, per germline. The CDR3 DNA follows: TGTGCCATCAGTGGGGGGGTAGAGACCCAGTACTTC. Translated, it gives CAISGGVETQYF.

This chain connects TRBV4-3 to TRBJ2-7; 10 nucleotides align to TRBD1. The CDR3 has 16 amino acids. Germline lookup yields CDR1 LGHNA and CDR2 YSLEER. The trim removed 4 bases at V and 5 bases at J, leaving 11 bases unmatched. CDR3 sequence (DNA): TGCGCCAGCAGCCCCCGCCCGGGACAGGGGACTCACGAGCAGTACTTC. Protein product: CASSPRPGQGTHEQYF.

This rearrangement joins TRBV24-1 to TRBJ2-7, with TRBD1 as a possible D gene (6 bases). Germline V gene data show CDR1 as KGHDR and CDR2 as SFDVKD. This CDR3 contains 17 residues. V dropped 3 bases and J dropped 4 bases, with 21 bases sitting between them. The chain's CDR3 is CATSDGADRRVTYEQYV. The DNA for the CDR3 is TGTGCCACCAGTGATGGTGCTGACAGGAGAGTAACTTACGAGCAGTACGTC.

This chain joins TRBV28 and TRBJ1-5; possibly TRBD1 for D (5 bases). The V and J ends lost 5 bases and 7 bases respectively, with 15 bases between them. Per the germline V gene, CDR1 is MDHEN and CDR2 is SYDVKM. CDR3 length: 14 amino acids. The CDR3 is CASSVQAGWQPQHF. CDR3 nucleotides: TGTGCCAGCAGTGTACAGGCAGGGTGGCAGCCCCAGCATTTT.

The chain combines TRBV5-1 with TRBJ2-7; 7 bases are shared with TRBD2. The CDR3 contains 15 residues. Per germline, CDR1 SGHRS and CDR2 YFSETQ. Losses at the gene ends were 1 base for V and 3 bases for J; bases not matched to a gene: 7. Here the CDR3 DNA reads TGCGCCAGCAGCTTGCCGGGGGGAAAGGACTACGAGCAGTACTTC. As protein: CASSLPGGKDYEQYF. Full variable domain (remainder filled in from reference TRBV5-1 and TRBJ2-7): KAGVTQTPRYLIKTRGQQVTLSCSPISGHRSVSWYQQTPGQGLQFLFEYFSETQRNKGNFPGRFSGRQFSNSRSEMNVSTLELGDSALYLCASSLPGGKDYEQYFGPGTRLTVT.

The V gene is TRBV10-3, the J gene TRBJ2-5; D gene ambiguous. Trimming shortened V by 4 bases and J by 0 bases, and 9 bases separated the two germline ends. The V gene's germline CDR1 is ENHRY and CDR2 SYGVKD. This CDR3 comprises 14 residues. For the CDR3, the DNA is TGTGCCATCAGTGTGTGGGGTAACCAAGAGACCCAGTACTTC. Protein sequence: CAISVWGNQETQYF.

The chain links TRBV5-1 to TRBJ2-3; D uncertain. Per germline, CDR1 SGHRS and CDR2 YFSETQ. Trimming took 8 bases from V and 7 from J, leaving 14 bases between them. The CDR3 loop spans 12 amino acids. The CDR3 loop is CASGEPGHTQYF. The CDR3 DNA is TGCGCCAGTGGGGAACCCGGTCATACGCAGTATTTT.

This clonotype was picked up a small number of times. The chain employs TRBV13 and TRBJ2-1; possibly TRBD2 for D (5 bases). With 3 bases removed from V and 0 bases from J, the gap between germline ends came to 9 bases. CDR1 and CDR2 from the germline V gene are PRHDT and FYEKMQ (reference sequence). The CDR3 sequence is 15 residues long. In nucleotides, the CDR3 is TGTGCCAGCAGCTTGAGGGCCAGCTCCTACAATGAGCAGTTCTTC. It translates to CASSLRASSYNEQFF. Full variable domain (missing parts from reference TRBV13 and TRBJ2-1): AAGVIQSPRHLIKEKRETATLKCYPIPRHDTVYWYQQGPGQDPQFLISFYEKMQSDKGSIPDRFSAQQFSDYHSELNMSSLELGDSALYFCASSLRASSYNEQFFGPGTRLTVL.

The chain couples TRBV6-2 or TRBV6-3 to TRBJ1-2; TRBD1 aligns across 10 bases. Germline V lookup: CDR1 MNHEY, CDR2 SVGEGT. The CDR3 spans 14 residues. The trim removed 5 bases at V and 2 bases at J, leaving 2 bases unmatched. CDR3 DNA sequence: TGTGCCAGCAGTACGGGACAGGGGAACTATGGCTACACCTTC. Encoded protein: CASSTGQGNYGYTF.

The rearrangement uses TRBV29-1 and TRBJ1-2; D may be TRBD1 (6 bases). Germline-derived CDR1 and CDR2 are SQVTM and ANQGSEA. V gave up 4 bases and J gave up 8 bases, with 14 bases separating them. The CDR3 totals 12 residues. The CDR3 loop reads CSVVRGWRGYTF. The CDR3 DNA reads TGCAGCGTTGTGAGGGGGTGGCGGGGCTACACCTTC. Variable domain in full (rest from reference TRBV29-1 and TRBJ1-2): SAVISQKPSRDICQRGTSLTIQCQVDSQVTMMFWYRQQPGQSLTLIATANQGSEATYESGFVIDKFPISRPNLTFSTLTVSNMSPEDSSIYLCSVVRGWRGYTFGSGTRLTVV.

This chain links TRBV6-2 or TRBV6-3 with TRBJ2-1, with a possible D match to TRBD1 (7 bases). Germline V lookup: CDR1 MNHEY, CDR2 SVGEGT. This CDR3 has 15 residues. The V end was cut by 6 bases, the J end by 4 bases, with 16 bases between. CDR3: CASSSQGGRYNEQFF. For the CDR3, the DNA is TGTGCCAGCAGCTCCCAGGGGGGTCGGTACAATGAGCAGTTCTTC.

This clonotype was seen a handful of times. The rearrangement joins TRBV4-3 to TRBJ1-4; D uncertain. Trimming shortened V by 0 bases and J by 8 bases, and 16 bases separated the two germline ends. Germline CDR1 LGHNA, CDR2 YSLEER. The CDR3 is 16 residues long. The CDR3 sequence: CASSQEGVWEWEKLFF. In nucleotides, the CDR3 is TGCGCCAGCAGCCAAGAGGGTGTATGGGAATGGGAAAAACTGTTTTTT.

V usage is TRBV7-8 and J usage is TRBJ2-5; perhaps TRBD1 as D (5 bases). This CDR3 region has 16 residues. Trimming left V 1 base short and J 2 bases short, with 14 bases between. Per germline, CDR1 SGHVS and CDR2 FQNEAQ. The CDR3 reads CASSLVSSNRQETQYF. CDR3 coding DNA: TGTGCCAGCAGCTTAGTTTCTTCTAACAGGCAAGAGACCCAGTACTTC.

This chain joins TRBV5-1 and TRBJ2-5; 8 bases fit TRBD2. Germline V gene sequence: CDR1 SGHRS, CDR2 YFSETQ. The CDR3 length is 15 residues. Trimming at V came to 4 bases and at J to 8 bases, leaving 13 bases not matched to a gene. CDR3 DNA sequence: TGCGCCAGCAGCCCCGTCATAGGGGGGACTAGTACCCAGTACTTC. Its protein is CASSPVIGGTSTQYF.

V usage is TRBV30 and J usage is TRBJ2-2; TRBD1 aligns across 7 bases. Germline CDR1 reads GTSNPN; CDR2 reads SVGIG (reference sequence). CDR3 length: 15 amino acids. V lost 1 base and J lost 7; bases outside the gene matches: 9. Here the CDR3 reads CAWSGKGGVDGELFF. CDR3 bases: TGTGCCTGGAGTGGTAAAGGGGGCGTCGACGGGGAGCTGTTTTTT.

This clonotype was seen more than once but under ten times. V is TRBV7-6 and J is TRBJ2-2; D uncertain. V was pared by 8 bases and J by 8 bases, with 6 bases between. The CDR3 has 10 residues. Germline V CDR1 and CDR2: SGHVS, FNYEAQ. This CDR3 is CASLWGELFF. CDR3 nucleotide sequence: TGTGCCAGCCTCTGGGGGGAGCTGTTTTTT.

CDR3 DNA sequence: TGTGCCAGCAGCCTGATGGCCTTAGGCAATGAGCAGTTCTTC. As protein: CASSLMALGNEQFF. V usage is TRBV3-1 and J usage is TRBJ2-1; no firm D call. Germline V CDR1 and CDR2: LGHDT, YNNKEL (reference sequence). CDR3 length equals 14 residues. Trimming removed 4 bases at V and 6 bases at J, with 13 bases between.

The V call is TRBV27, the J call TRBJ1-2, with a possible D match to TRBD1 (5 bases). The V and J ends lost 5 bases and 2 bases respectively, with 15 bases between them. The CDR3 has 15 residues. Germline CDR1 and CDR2: MNHEY and SMNVEV (reference sequence). CDR3 in DNA: TGTGCCAGCAGTCTCCGTGAGGGGCGGAACTATGGCTACACCTTC. This encodes CASSLREGRNYGYTF.

V usage is TRBV7-9 and J usage is TRBJ2-2; D uncertain. There are 14 residues in the CDR3. Germline lookup yields CDR1 SEHNR and CDR2 FQNEAQ (reference sequence). V was clipped by 5 bases and J by 1 base, with 8 bases between them. The CDR3, as DNA: TGTGCCAGCAGCAGACCAGGGAACACCGGGGAGCTGTTTTTT. This sequence encodes CASSRPGNTGELFF.